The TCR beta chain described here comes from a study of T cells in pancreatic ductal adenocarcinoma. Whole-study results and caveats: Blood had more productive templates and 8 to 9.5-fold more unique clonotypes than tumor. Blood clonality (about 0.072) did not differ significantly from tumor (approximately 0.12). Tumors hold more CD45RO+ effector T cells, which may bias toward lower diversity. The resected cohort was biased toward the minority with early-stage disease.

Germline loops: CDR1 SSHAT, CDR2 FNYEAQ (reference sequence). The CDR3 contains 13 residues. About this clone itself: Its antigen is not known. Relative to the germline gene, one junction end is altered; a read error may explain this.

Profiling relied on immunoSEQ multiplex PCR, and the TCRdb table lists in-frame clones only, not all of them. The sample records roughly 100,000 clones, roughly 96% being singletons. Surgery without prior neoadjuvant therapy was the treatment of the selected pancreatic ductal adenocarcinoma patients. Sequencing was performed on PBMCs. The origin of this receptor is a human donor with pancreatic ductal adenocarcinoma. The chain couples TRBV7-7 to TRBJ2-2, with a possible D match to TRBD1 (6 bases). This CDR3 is CASSRDRTGELFF. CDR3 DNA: TGTGCTAGCAGCAGAGACAGGACCGGGGAGCTGTTTTTT.